What follows describes a single T cell receptor (beta chain). Sequencing used immunoSEQ multiplex PCR; TCRdb keeps in-frame clones, though not all of them. The repertoire holds about 3,200 clones, roughly 70% seen once, with about a fifth in the top ten. This sample was taken from a study of PD-1 blockade in classical Hodgkin lymphoma. Described time point: newly diagnosed, previously untreated cHL patient sample. The study isolated CD8+ T cells from thawed PBMCs by magnetic negative selection. Acting as the comparison were PBMCs from newly diagnosed, untreated classical Hodgkin lymphoma. Sequencing input: CD8+ T cells from blood. The receptor comes from a human donor with classical Hodgkin lymphoma.

CDR3 nucleotides: TGTGCCAGCAGCTTAGGACAGGGAGGCAATGAGCAGTTCTTC. It translates to CASSLGQGGNEQFF. This chain connects TRBV7-9 to TRBJ2-1; TRBD1 might be the D (7 bases). From germline, CDR1 is SEHNR and CDR2 FQNEAQ (reference sequence). Deletions cut 1 base from V and 6 bases from J, with 10 bases between. The CDR3 loop spans 14 amino acids.